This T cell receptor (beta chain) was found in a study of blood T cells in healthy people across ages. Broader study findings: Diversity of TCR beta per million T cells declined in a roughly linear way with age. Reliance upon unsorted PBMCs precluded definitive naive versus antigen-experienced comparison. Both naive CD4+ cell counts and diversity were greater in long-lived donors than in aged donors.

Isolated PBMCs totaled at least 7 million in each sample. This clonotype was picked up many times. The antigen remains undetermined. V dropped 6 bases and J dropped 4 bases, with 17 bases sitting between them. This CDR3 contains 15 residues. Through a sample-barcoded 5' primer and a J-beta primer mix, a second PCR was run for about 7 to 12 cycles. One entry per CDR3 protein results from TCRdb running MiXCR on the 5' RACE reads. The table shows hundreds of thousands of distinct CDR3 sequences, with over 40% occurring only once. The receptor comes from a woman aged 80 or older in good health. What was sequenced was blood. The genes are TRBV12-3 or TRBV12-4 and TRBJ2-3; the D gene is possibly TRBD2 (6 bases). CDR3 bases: TGTGCCAGCAGCCGGGCACTAGCTTTTGCAGATACGCAGTATTTT. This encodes CASSRALAFADTQYF.